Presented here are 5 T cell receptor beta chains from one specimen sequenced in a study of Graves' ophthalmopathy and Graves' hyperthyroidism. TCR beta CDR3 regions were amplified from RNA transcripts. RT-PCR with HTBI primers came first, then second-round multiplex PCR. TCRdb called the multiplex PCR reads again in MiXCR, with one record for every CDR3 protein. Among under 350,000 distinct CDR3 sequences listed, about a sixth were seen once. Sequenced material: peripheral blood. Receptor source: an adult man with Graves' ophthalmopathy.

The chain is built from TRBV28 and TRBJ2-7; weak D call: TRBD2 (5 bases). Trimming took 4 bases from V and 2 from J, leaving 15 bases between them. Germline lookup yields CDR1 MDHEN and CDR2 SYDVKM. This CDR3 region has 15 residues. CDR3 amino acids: CASSYAGGLPYEQYF. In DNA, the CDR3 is TGTGCCAGCAGTTACGCTGGTGGACTCCCCTACGAGCAGTACTTC.

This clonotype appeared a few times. The CDR3 DNA is TGTGCCAGCAGCCAACTCTTACGGAACCAAGAGACCCAGTACTTC. It specifies CASSQLLRNQETQYF. This chain joins TRBV11-2 and TRBJ2-5; D remains ambiguous. The CDR3 contains 15 residues. Germline values: CDR1 SGHAT, CDR2 FQNNGV. The V end lost 5 bases, the J end lost 0 bases, and 13 bases lay between the germline ends.

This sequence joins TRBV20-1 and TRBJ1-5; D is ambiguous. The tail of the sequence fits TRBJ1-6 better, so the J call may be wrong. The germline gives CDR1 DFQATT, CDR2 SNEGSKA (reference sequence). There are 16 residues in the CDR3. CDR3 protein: CSARDPALGSDSPLHF. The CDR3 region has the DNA TGCAGTGCTAGAGATCCCGCCCTTGGATCCGATTCACCCCTCCACTTT.

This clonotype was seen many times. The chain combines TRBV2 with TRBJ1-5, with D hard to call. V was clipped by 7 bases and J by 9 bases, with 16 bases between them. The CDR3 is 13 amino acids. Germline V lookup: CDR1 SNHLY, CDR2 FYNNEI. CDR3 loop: CASTPRVRTPQHF. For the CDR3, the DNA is TGTGCCAGCACCCCGAGGGTCCGAACGCCCCAGCATTTT.

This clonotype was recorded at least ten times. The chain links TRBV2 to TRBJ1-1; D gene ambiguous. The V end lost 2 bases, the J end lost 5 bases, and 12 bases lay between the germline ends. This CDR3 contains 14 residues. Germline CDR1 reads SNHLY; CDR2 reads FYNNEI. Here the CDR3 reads CASSEFDEGTEAFF. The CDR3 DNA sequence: TGTGCCAGCAGTGAATTTGACGAGGGAACTGAAGCTTTCTTT.